A selection of T cell receptor beta chains follows, all from one sample in a study of blood T cell repertoires in COVID-19. Sequencing used immunoSEQ multiplex PCR; TCRdb keeps in-frame clones, though not all of them. The data hold about 300,000 clones, with about 87% observed a single time. The source material was peripheral blood. These receptors were obtained from a young woman who had recovered from COVID-19. Each CDR3 is given with its conserved first and last residue. The order of the fields is clone size, J gene, D gene, V gene, CDR3 DNA, CDR3 protein. The D gene is left open where the match is weak. Clone sizes are given selectively: once, few, many, or a class where the clone is expanded.

>few|TRBJ1-1|TRBD1|TRBV30
TGTGCCTGGAGTCACGGGACAGGTCTGAACACTGAAGCTTTCTTT
CAWSHGTGLNTEAFF
>NA|TRBJ1-6|NA|TRBV10-3
TGTGCCATCAGGGGGGCCATAGATTCACCCCTCCACTTT
CAIRGAIDSPLHF
>few|TRBJ1-5|NA|TRBV10-2
TGCGCCAGCATGATCGGGAAGGATCAGCCCCAGCATTTT
CASMIGKDQPQHF
>NA|TRBJ1-2|NA|TRBV11-2
TGTGCCAGCAGCTTAGAAGCGGGGGGCGGGTATGGCTACACCTTC
CASSLEAGGGYGYTF
>NA|TRBJ1-4|TRBD1|TRBV5-1
TGCGCCAGCAGGTGGACAGGGGCTTCTAATGAAAAACTGTTTTTT
CASRWTGASNEKLFF
>NA|TRBJ1-5|NA|TRBV19
TGTGCCAGTACCCCTTTCGGAGCAGGGTATAGCAATCAGCCCCAGCATTTT
CASTPFGAGYSNQPQHF
>NA|TRBJ1-2|NA|TRBV10-3
TGTGCCATCTCCCAATCAACTTCGACAGGCGGCTCATTTGGCTACACCTTC
CAISQSTSTGGSFGYTF
>NA|TRBJ1-2|NA|TRBV7-9
TGTGCCAGCAACCTCCCGGGGGGGGGCTCAGGCACCTTC
CASNLPGGGSGTF
>NA|TRBJ1-2|NA|TRBV7-8
TGTGCCAGCAGCTCCCGACAGGCGTATGGCTACACCTTC
CASSSRQAYGYTF
>NA|TRBJ1-4|NA|TRBV19
TGTGCCAGTAGTATCAGGGGAACTAATGAAAAACTGTTTTTT
CASSIRGTNEKLFF
>once|TRBJ1-3|NA|TRBV4-2
TGTGCCAGCAGCCAAGAGAAAATCAGCTCTGGAAACACCATATATTTT
CASSQEKISSGNTIYF
>once|TRBJ2-7|NA|TRBV5-1
TGCGCCAGCAGCTTCGGGCAGGGGATCTACGAGCAGTACTTC
CASSFGQGIYEQYF
>NA|TRBJ2-7|NA|TRBV7-9
TGTGCCAGCAGCTTTGAGAGACAGGGAGGATCCTACGAGCAGTACTTC
CASSFERQGGSYEQYF
>NA|TRBJ1-5|NA|TRBV18
TGTGCCAGCCAGATAGGAGGTGGCAGCAATCAGCCCCAGCATTTT
CASQIGGGSNQPQHF
>NA|TRBJ2-7|NA|TRBV27
TGTGCCAGCAGTTTATCTTACAGTAGCTCCTACGAGCAGTACTTC
CASSLSYSSSYEQYF
>NA|TRBJ1-1|NA|TRBV6-5
TGTGCCAGCATTCGGACAGTCACTGAAGCTTTCTTT
CASIRTVTEAFF
>NA|TRBJ1-1|NA|TRBV5-8
TGTGCCAGCAACCTACGGTACTCCACTGAAGCTTTCTTT
CASNLRYSTEAFF
>NA|TRBJ1-5|TRBD1|TRBV24-1
TGTGCCACCAGTGGTACGACAGGGCAACAGCCCCAGCATTTT
CATSGTTGQQPQHF
>NA|TRBJ2-1|NA|TRBV28
TGTGCCAGCAGTTTCAGGTCTGTGGGGGCAAGCTCCTACAATGAGCAGTTCTTC
CASSFRSVGASSYNEQFF
>NA|TRBJ2-7|TRBD2|TRBV11-1
TGTGCCAGCAGCCTTGGGAGCGGGGGGGAATACGAGCAGTACTTC
CASSLGSGGEYEQYF
>NA|TRBJ1-1|NA|TRBV7-9
TGTGCCAGCAGCTCTACGGGCCCACTCAGGGGCACTGAAGCTTTCTTT
CASSSTGPLRGTEAFF
>few|TRBJ1-6|TRBD1|TRBV30
TGTGCCTGGAGTGTGGCAGGGGGTAATTCACCCCTCCACTTT
CAWSVAGGNSPLHF
>NA|TRBJ2-7|NA|TRBV9
TGTGCCAGCAGCTTCCTCCCAATAGACTACGAGCAGTACTTC
CASSFLPIDYEQYF
>few|TRBJ1-4|NA|TRBV2
TGTGCCAGCAGTGGTGGAGGTTCGGAAAAACTGTTTTTT
CASSGGGSEKLFF
>NA|TRBJ1-5|NA|TRBV3-1/TRBV3-2
TGTGCCAGCAGCCAAGATGACCGCGACACGAGGGTAGATCAGCCCCAGCATTTT
CASSQDDRDTRVDQPQHF
>NA|TRBJ2-7|NA|TRBV18
TGTGCCAGCTCACCACAGGAGGGAACCTACGAGCAGTACTTC
CASSPQEGTYEQYF
>NA|TRBJ1-4|NA|TRBV2
TGTGCCAGCAGACTACAGACAGTGGCTAATGAAAAACTGTTTTTT
CASRLQTVANEKLFF
>NA|TRBJ2-1|TRBD1|TRBV7-9
TGTGCCAGCAGCTTAGTAGGGACAGGGAGGAATGAGCAGTTCTTC
CASSLVGTGRNEQFF
>few|TRBJ1-2|TRBD1|TRBV5-4
TGTGCCAGCAGCCCGGGACAGGGGGCGTCTAACTATGGCTACACCTTC
CASSPGQGASNYGYTF
>NA|TRBJ1-5|TRBD1|TRBV10-2
TGCGCCAGCAGTGGGACAGGGGGTAATCAGCCCCAGCATTTT
CASSGTGGNQPQHF
>NA|TRBJ2-5|TRBD2|TRBV24-1
TGTGCCACCAGTGATTTGTTTTGGTCGGCGGCTAGCGGGGGTATAGGAGAGACCCAGTACTTC
CATSDLFWSAASGGIGETQYF
>NA|TRBJ2-7|NA|TRBV2
TGTGCCAGCAGTGAAGGGATCCTTGGGGGACACAACTACGAGCAGTACTTC
CASSEGILGGHNYEQYF
>NA|TRBJ2-5|NA|TRBV7-6
TGTGCCAGCAGCGGACAGGCGGCGGGGGAGACCCAGTACTTC
CASSGQAAGETQYF
>NA|TRBJ2-7|TRBD1|TRBV28
TGTGCCACCGTGACAGGGGGCACCGAGCAGTACTTC
CATVTGGTEQYF
>NA|TRBJ1-3|NA|TRBV21-1
TGTGCCAGCACGGGGGCTGGAAACACCATATATTTT
CASTGAGNTIYF
>NA|TRBJ1-1|NA|TRBV5-8
TGTGCCAGCAGCTTCAGGGGCGCTGAAGCTTTCTTT
CASSFRGAEAFF
>NA|TRBJ2-3|NA|TRBV5-1
TGCGCCAGCAGCTTGGACGGGAGTAGCACAGATACGCAGTATTTT
CASSLDGSSTDTQYF
>NA|TRBJ1-5|NA|TRBV6-5
TGTGCCAGCAGTTACGACAACAATCAGCCCCAGCATTTT
CASSYDNNQPQHF
>few|TRBJ1-4|NA|TRBV7-9
TGTGCCAGCAGCTTACAGTATGAAAAACTGTTTTTT
CASSLQYEKLFF
>NA|TRBJ1-4|NA|TRBV6-1
TGTGCCAGCAGTGAAGAAATCGCCGGTAGTGAAAAACTGTTTTTT
CASSEEIAGSEKLFF
>NA|TRBJ1-5|TRBD1|TRBV7-9
TGTGCCAGCAGCGCCGGACAGGATAGCAATCAGCCCCAGCATTTT
CASSAGQDSNQPQHF
>NA|TRBJ2-5|TRBD2|TRBV29-1
TGCAGCGTTGAACGCCCAGCGGGGGGCCTCCAAGAGACCCAGTACTTC
CSVERPAGGLQETQYF
>NA|TRBJ1-6|NA|TRBV5-4
TGTGCCAGCAGCTTGGACAGGACCAATTCACCCCTCCACTTT
CASSLDRTNSPLHF
>NA|TRBJ2-5|NA|TRBV6-2/TRBV6-3
TGTGCCAGCAGTTTTACCGGGACAATTGTGTCGGAGACCCAGTACTTC
CASSFTGTIVSETQYF
>once|TRBJ2-1|NA|TRBV7-9
TGTGCCAGCAGCTTTGCTGCTTCGCGGAATGAGCAGTTCTTC
CASSFAASRNEQFF
>NA|TRBJ2-3|TRBD1|TRBV5-1
TGCGCCAGCAGAGGGACAGGGACCGGAGATACGCAGTATTTT
CASRGTGTGDTQYF
>NA|TRBJ2-2|NA|TRBV19
TGTGCCAGTAAGCACGGGGCCGGGGAGCTGTTTTTT
CASKHGAGELFF
>NA|TRBJ2-3|TRBD2|TRBV3-1/TRBV3-2
TGTGCCAGCAGCCAGCAGACTAGCGAATCAACGCAGTATTTT
CASSQQTSESTQYF
>NA|TRBJ2-2|NA|TRBV3-1/TRBV3-2
TGTGCCAGCAGCCAAGATTTGGAGACAGGGAACACCGGGGAGCTGTTTTTT
CASSQDLETGNTGELFF
>NA|TRBJ1-5|NA|TRBV19
TGTGCCAGTAGTATGGGGCAGGGGAGAAGGGACGATCAGCCCCAGCATTTT
CASSMGQGRRDDQPQHF
>NA|TRBJ1-5|NA|TRBV28
TGTGCCAGCAGTTTATGGGCCAGAAACAATCAGCCCCAGCATTTT
CASSLWARNNQPQHF
>NA|TRBJ2-6|NA|TRBV6-6
TGTGCCAACAGTAAAGGGGGATCTGGGGCCAACGTCCTGACTTTC
CANSKGGSGANVLTF
>NA|TRBJ1-1|TRBD1|TRBV30
TGTGCCTCCACCAGGGGGCACACTGAAGCTTTCTTT
CASTRGHTEAFF
>NA|TRBJ2-2|TRBD2|TRBV7-2
TGTGCCAGCAGCCAGGAGGCTAGCGGGGGTAACACCGGGGAGCTGTTTTTT
CASSQEASGGNTGELFF
>NA|TRBJ2-3|TRBD2|TRBV28
TGTGCCAGCAGTTCTATAGCGGGGGGCTCTCCCACAGATACGCAGTATTTT
CASSSIAGGSPTDTQYF
>NA|TRBJ1-2|NA|TRBV7-2
TGTGCCAGCAGCTTAGAGGGATCAGGGCATGGCTACACCTTC
CASSLEGSGHGYTF
>NA|TRBJ2-1|TRBD2|TRBV7-3
TGTGCCAGCAGCTTAGGGTCCAGCGGGGGCAGGGAGCAGTTCTTC
CASSLGSSGGREQFF
>once|TRBJ2-1|TRBD2|TRBV2
TGTGCCAGCAGTGAAGCAGCTGCTGTTCTAGCGGGGGGCCCAGGGGAGCAGTTCTTC
CASSEAAAVLAGGPGEQFF
>NA|TRBJ1-2|NA|TRBV28
TGTGCCAGCAGTGTGGGGCTAGCTAACTATGGCTACACCTTC
CASSVGLANYGYTF